A single sample gave rise to the 8 T cell receptor beta chains below, sequenced in a study of shared clonotypes between healthy human individuals. This table comes from immunoSEQ multiplex PCR, and its TCRdb copy is limited to in-frame clones, with some not included. The sample has about 2.1 million clones; 80% to 95% are singletons. As defined, naive CD8 cells were CD45RO-negative and positively selected for CCR7, with terminally differentiated effector memory CD45RA+ cells excluded. The material sequenced was naive CD8+ T cells from PBMCs. The source is a man aged 18 to 30 in good health. Some clones in this sample may be carry-over from other donors' samples.

This chain uses TRBV10-1 with TRBJ2-3; TRBD2 matches 9 bases. The CDR3 contains 15 residues. Germline CDR1 reads WNHNN; CDR2 reads SYGVQD (reference sequence). Trimming removed 3 bases from V and 5 bases from J; junction bases left unmatched: 6. CDR3 amino acids: CASSESLAGRDTQYF. CDR3 nucleotide sequence: TGCGCCAGCAGTGAAAGTCTAGCGGGAAGAGATACGCAGTATTTT.

The chain links TRBV9 to TRBJ2-2, with 12 bases matching TRBD2. The germline V gene has CDR1 SGDLS and CDR2 YYNGEE. V lost 4 bases to trimming and J lost 11 bases; unmatched junction nucleotides: 6. The CDR3 is 14 residues long. The CDR3 reads CASSPTSGRDELFF. The CDR3, as DNA: TGTGCCAGCAGCCCGACTAGCGGGAGAGATGAGCTGTTTTTT.

The chain links TRBV4-1 to TRBJ2-2, with 7 bases lining up with TRBD2. The germline CDR1 and CDR2 sequences are MGHRA and YSYEKL. Trimming removed 2 bases from V and 5 bases from J; junction bases left unmatched: 14. This CDR3 is 18 amino acids long. CDR3 residues: CASSQQDPTGGRTGELFF. Here the CDR3 DNA reads TGCGCCAGCAGCCAACAGGACCCAACGGGGGGTAGAACCGGGGAGCTGTTTTTT.

This sequence joins TRBV11-1 and TRBJ2-2; 8 nucleotides agree with TRBD1. From germline, CDR1 is SGHAT and CDR2 FQDESV (reference sequence). The CDR3 loop spans 16 amino acids. Trimming at V came to 3 bases and at J to 4 bases, leaving 7 bases not matched to a gene. DNA for the CDR3: TGTGCCAGCAGCTTCCCCCAGGGGGCGACCACCGGGGAGCTGTTTTTT. Translated: CASSFPQGATTGELFF.

The V and J genes are TRBV4-1 and TRBJ2-1; 9 bases line up with TRBD1. Trimming took 3 bases from V and 5 from J; bases not matched to a gene: 8. Germline assignment: CDR1 MGHRA and CDR2 YSYEKL. CDR3 length: 16 amino acids. CDR3 protein: CASSQTSGTGNNEQFF. CDR3 DNA: TGCGCCAGCAGCCAGACTTCCGGGACAGGGAACAATGAGCAGTTCTTC.

The chain is built from TRBV15 and TRBJ2-3, with D tentatively TRBD2 (5 bases). The CDR3 totals 16 residues. Germline CDR1 reads LNHNV; CDR2 reads YYDKDF (reference sequence). Trimming took off 3 bases at V and 0 bases at J, with 13 bases between the two ends. The CDR3 protein is CATSRMTTTSTDTQYF. CDR3 DNA: TGTGCCACCAGCAGGATGACTACAACTAGCACAGATACGCAGTATTTT.

The chain joins TRBV7-9 to TRBJ2-3; 7 bases are shared with TRBD1. CDR3 size: 16 residues. Germline V gene data show CDR1 as SEHNR and CDR2 as FQNEAQ (reference sequence). Trimming took 5 bases from V and 2 from J; bases not matched to a gene: 10. The CDR3 DNA is TGTGCCAGCAGCCCCCTGACAGGGACCAACACAGATACGCAGTATTTT. Amino acid sequence: CASSPLTGTNTDTQYF.

In this sample, this clone turned up once. This sequence joins TRBV5-6 and TRBJ2-7, with TRBD1 matching 9 bases. The CDR3 runs 16 residues. V dropped 0 bases and J dropped 5; count of bases not matched to a gene: 9. Germline V gene data show CDR1 as SGHDT and CDR2 as YYEEEE. This CDR3 is CASSLAGQGYIHEQYF. The CDR3, as DNA: TGTGCCAGCAGCTTGGCGGGACAGGGATATATCCACGAGCAGTACTTC.